A selection of T cell receptor beta chains follows, all from one sample in a study of blood T cell repertoires in COVID-19. The method was immunoSEQ multiplex PCR; TCRdb's version includes in-frame clones alone and lacks a portion of them. The data hold around 130,000 clones, with under 95% observed a single time. Sequencing used peripheral blood. The receptors originated from a man aged 60-69 years with COVID-19, enrolled during active disease. CDR3s include the opening cysteine and the closing phenylalanine or tryptophan. A D gene is named only where the DNA matches it firmly. Clone size is given for some rows only: seen once, a few or many times, or a class if the clone is expanded.

abundance: NA
d_gene: TRBD2
j_gene: TRBJ2-1
v_gene: TRBV29-1
CDR3nt: TGCAGCGTTGAAATAACTAGCGGGAGGGCTGAGCAGTTCTTC
CDR3aa: CSVEITSGRAEQFF

abundance: NA
d_gene: NA
j_gene: TRBJ1-2
v_gene: TRBV29-1
CDR3nt: TGCAGCGTTGATGGAGAGGGAACGTTTGGCTACACCTTC
CDR3aa: CSVDGEGTFGYTF

abundance: once
d_gene: TRBD1
j_gene: TRBJ1-1
v_gene: TRBV28
CDR3nt: TGTGCCAGCAGTGATACAGGGGAAGACACTGAAGCTTTCTTT
CDR3aa: CASSDTGEDTEAFF

abundance: NA
d_gene: TRBD1
j_gene: TRBJ1-4
v_gene: TRBV30
CDR3nt: TGTGCCTGGAAGAGACAGGGGACTTCTAATGAAAAACTGTTTTTT
CDR3aa: CAWKRQGTSNEKLFF

abundance: NA
d_gene: TRBD2
j_gene: TRBJ2-2
v_gene: TRBV30
CDR3nt: TGTGCCTGGAGTAAGGGACTAGCGATCAGAAACACCGGGGAGCTGTTTTTT
CDR3aa: CAWSKGLAIRNTGELFF

abundance: NA
d_gene: NA
j_gene: TRBJ1-6
v_gene: TRBV3-1/TRBV3-2
CDR3nt: TGTGCCAGCACCTTCGGGATGAGCAATTCACCCCTCCACTTT
CDR3aa: CASTFGMSNSPLHF

abundance: NA
d_gene: NA
j_gene: TRBJ1-2
v_gene: TRBV10-2
CDR3nt: TGCGCCAGCAGTGACCAGGGTTCGGTCGGCTACACCTTC
CDR3aa: CASSDQGSVGYTF

abundance: NA
d_gene: NA
j_gene: TRBJ2-1
v_gene: TRBV12-3/TRBV12-4
CDR3nt: TGTGCCAGCAGTTTGGGGAGGGGGAATGAGCAGTTCTTC
CDR3aa: CASSLGRGNEQFF

abundance: NA
d_gene: NA
j_gene: TRBJ2-7
v_gene: TRBV15
CDR3nt: TGTGCCACCAGCAGAGATGAAACATCCAACTCCTACGAGCAGTACTTC
CDR3aa: CATSRDETSNSYEQYF

abundance: NA
d_gene: TRBD1
j_gene: TRBJ1-1
v_gene: TRBV4-1
CDR3nt: TGCGCCAGCAGCCCCGGACAGGGGGTGAACACTGAAGCTTTCTTT
CDR3aa: CASSPGQGVNTEAFF

abundance: NA
d_gene: NA
j_gene: TRBJ1-3
v_gene: TRBV2
CDR3nt: TGTGCCAGCGGGGAACAGGGCAACTCTGGAAACACCATATATTTT
CDR3aa: CASGEQGNSGNTIYF

abundance: NA
d_gene: TRBD2
j_gene: TRBJ2-7
v_gene: TRBV20-1
CDR3nt: TGCAGTGCTAGTTTTCCAGCGGGAGGCTCCTACGAGCAGTACTTC
CDR3aa: CSASFPAGGSYEQYF

abundance: NA
d_gene: NA
j_gene: TRBJ1-3
v_gene: TRBV7-2
CDR3nt: TGTGCCAGCAGCTTAGCGGTTGCGGACACCATATATTTT
CDR3aa: CASSLAVADTIYF

abundance: NA
d_gene: TRBD2
j_gene: TRBJ2-1
v_gene: TRBV7-3
CDR3nt: TGTGCCAGCAGCTTGGCGTCGGGGGGTGAGCAGTTCTTC
CDR3aa: CASSLASGGEQFF

abundance: NA
d_gene: NA
j_gene: TRBJ2-2
v_gene: TRBV28
CDR3nt: TGTGCCAGCAGTTTATGGGAAGGGGGTTCGGACACCGGGGAGCTGTTTTTT
CDR3aa: CASSLWEGGSDTGELFF

abundance: NA
d_gene: TRBD1
j_gene: TRBJ2-3
v_gene: TRBV11-3
CDR3nt: TGTGCCAGCAGGATCCTCGGACAGGGGTTCGCAGATACGCAGTATTTT
CDR3aa: CASRILGQGFADTQYF

abundance: NA
d_gene: NA
j_gene: TRBJ1-1
v_gene: TRBV11-3
CDR3nt: TGTGCCAGCCGAAGAGAGGGAAGGACTGAAGCTTTCTTT
CDR3aa: CASRREGRTEAFF

abundance: once
d_gene: TRBD1
j_gene: TRBJ2-1
v_gene: TRBV2
CDR3nt: TGTGCCAGCGGTCGGGACAGGGTCTACAATGAGCAGTTCTTC
CDR3aa: CASGRDRVYNEQFF

abundance: NA
d_gene: NA
j_gene: TRBJ2-7
v_gene: TRBV7-9
CDR3nt: TGTGCCAGCAGCTCCGACACAGCCTACGAGCAGTACTTC
CDR3aa: CASSSDTAYEQYF

abundance: NA
d_gene: TRBD2
j_gene: TRBJ2-7
v_gene: TRBV6-2/TRBV6-3
CDR3nt: TGTGCCAGCAGTTACTCAGCGGGAGAATCCTACGAGCAGTACTTC
CDR3aa: CASSYSAGESYEQYF

abundance: NA
d_gene: TRBD1
j_gene: TRBJ1-6
v_gene: TRBV10-2
CDR3nt: TGCGCCGCAGGGACAGCCTTATCACCCCTCCACTTT
CDR3aa: CAAGTALSPLHF

abundance: NA
d_gene: TRBD1
j_gene: TRBJ2-2
v_gene: TRBV27
CDR3nt: TGTGCCAGCAGTCCCAGAGAGGGGACAGGCTCAACCACCGGGGAGCTGTTTTTT
CDR3aa: CASSPREGTGSTTGELFF

abundance: once
d_gene: NA
j_gene: TRBJ2-5
v_gene: TRBV2
CDR3nt: TGTGCCAGCAGTGTAGAAGTTGGTCGAGAGACCCAGTACTTC
CDR3aa: CASSVEVGRETQYF

abundance: NA
d_gene: TRBD1
j_gene: TRBJ1-2
v_gene: TRBV6-1
CDR3nt: TGTGCCAGCAGTGAATGGGGACAGAATAACTATGGCTACACCTTC
CDR3aa: CASSEWGQNNYGYTF

abundance: NA
d_gene: TRBD2
j_gene: TRBJ2-1
v_gene: TRBV3-1/TRBV3-2
CDR3nt: TGTGCCAGCAGCCCCGCGCTAGCGGCCTCCTACAATGAGCAGTTCTTC
CDR3aa: CASSPALAASYNEQFF

abundance: once
d_gene: TRBD1
j_gene: TRBJ2-1
v_gene: TRBV7-9
CDR3nt: TGTGCCAGCAGCTTAAAGGACAGGGGCCACAATGAGCAGTTCTTC
CDR3aa: CASSLKDRGHNEQFF

abundance: NA
d_gene: TRBD1
j_gene: TRBJ1-4
v_gene: TRBV4-2
CDR3nt: TGTGCCAGCAGCCAGGGGGGACAGGACGAAAAACTGTTTTTT
CDR3aa: CASSQGGQDEKLFF

abundance: NA
d_gene: NA
j_gene: TRBJ2-4
v_gene: TRBV5-1
CDR3nt: TGCGCCAGCAGCTTAGGGACAAGTGACATTCAGTACTTC
CDR3aa: CASSLGTSDIQYF

abundance: NA
d_gene: TRBD1
j_gene: TRBJ1-1
v_gene: TRBV11-3
CDR3nt: TGTGCCAGCAGCTTAGGAGGGTGGGTTGACAGGGGGACTGAAGCTTTCTTT
CDR3aa: CASSLGGWVDRGTEAFF

abundance: NA
d_gene: TRBD1
j_gene: TRBJ1-2
v_gene: TRBV2
CDR3nt: TGTGCCAGCAGGGCGGACAGGAATAATAACTATGGCTACACCTTC
CDR3aa: CASRADRNNNYGYTF

abundance: NA
d_gene: NA
j_gene: TRBJ2-6
v_gene: TRBV7-8
CDR3nt: TGTGCCAGCAGCTTAAATCCAGGGATCGGGGCCAACGTCCTGACTTTC
CDR3aa: CASSLNPGIGANVLTF

abundance: NA
d_gene: NA
j_gene: TRBJ2-6
v_gene: TRBV4-1
CDR3nt: TGCGCCAGCAGCCAAGTGTTGGTGGAAGGAGCAGCTGGGGCCAACGTCCTGACTTTC
CDR3aa: CASSQVLVEGAAGANVLTF

abundance: once
d_gene: NA
j_gene: TRBJ2-1
v_gene: TRBV12-3/TRBV12-4
CDR3nt: TGTGCCAGCAGTGCCGACTATTCCCGTGCGCAGTTCTTC
CDR3aa: CASSADYSRAQFF

abundance: NA
d_gene: TRBD2
j_gene: TRBJ2-1
v_gene: TRBV7-3
CDR3nt: TGTGCCAGCAGCTCCCAAGCGGGAGGGCCGATCAATGAGCAGTTCTTC
CDR3aa: CASSSQAGGPINEQFF

abundance: NA
d_gene: TRBD1
j_gene: TRBJ1-1
v_gene: TRBV5-1
CDR3nt: TGCGCCAGCAGCTTGGCCCCCGACAGGGACACTGAAGCTTTCTTT
CDR3aa: CASSLAPDRDTEAFF

abundance: NA
d_gene: NA
j_gene: TRBJ1-1
v_gene: TRBV7-2
CDR3nt: TGTGCCAGCAGCCTCCCCGCGGGCCTGTACACTGAAGCTTTCTTT
CDR3aa: CASSLPAGLYTEAFF

abundance: NA
d_gene: NA
j_gene: TRBJ2-1
v_gene: TRBV2
CDR3nt: TGTGCCAGCAGTGAACAAGAGGGCTCCTACAATGAGCAGTTCTTC
CDR3aa: CASSEQEGSYNEQFF

abundance: once
d_gene: NA
j_gene: TRBJ2-6
v_gene: TRBV25-1
CDR3nt: TGTGCCAGCAGTGACAGGACAGCCGTTTCTGGGGCCAACGTCCTGACTTTC
CDR3aa: CASSDRTAVSGANVLTF

abundance: NA
d_gene: TRBD2
j_gene: TRBJ2-3
v_gene: TRBV10-3
CDR3nt: TGTGCCATCAGTGAGACTAGCGGGAGCACAGATACGCAGTATTTT
CDR3aa: CAISETSGSTDTQYF

abundance: once
d_gene: TRBD1
j_gene: TRBJ2-1
v_gene: TRBV30
CDR3nt: TGTGCCTGGGGGACAGGGCCGTTGAATGAGCAGTTCTTC
CDR3aa: CAWGTGPLNEQFF

abundance: NA
d_gene: TRBD2
j_gene: TRBJ2-7
v_gene: TRBV27
CDR3nt: TGTGCCAGCAGTTACGGGAGGCCCCCCTACGAGCAGTACTTC
CDR3aa: CASSYGRPPYEQYF

abundance: NA
d_gene: TRBD1
j_gene: TRBJ1-1
v_gene: TRBV18
CDR3nt: TGTGCCAGCTCACCACCAGGGGGCGCCGAGGGCACTGAAGCTTTCTTT
CDR3aa: CASSPPGGAEGTEAFF

abundance: NA
d_gene: NA
j_gene: TRBJ2-7
v_gene: TRBV4-2
CDR3nt: TGTGCCAGCAGCCAAGCAGGGGCAGGGGGGAGTGAGCAGTACTTC
CDR3aa: CASSQAGAGGSEQYF

abundance: NA
d_gene: TRBD2
j_gene: TRBJ2-1
v_gene: TRBV7-9
CDR3nt: TGTGCCAGCAGCTTAGCGATCCTTTTGCGGGAGATCTACAATGAGCAGTTCTTC
CDR3aa: CASSLAILLREIYNEQFF

abundance: NA
d_gene: TRBD2
j_gene: TRBJ2-5
v_gene: TRBV6-5
CDR3nt: TGTGCCAGCAGGCTACGGGGGGGCGGGATCGAGACCCAGTACTTC
CDR3aa: CASRLRGGGIETQYF

abundance: NA
d_gene: NA
j_gene: TRBJ2-2
v_gene: TRBV2
CDR3nt: TGTGCCAGCAGCGCGCTGACTACTACCGGGGAGCTGTTTTTT
CDR3aa: CASSALTTTGELFF

abundance: NA
d_gene: NA
j_gene: TRBJ1-4
v_gene: TRBV19
CDR3nt: TGTGCCAGTAGTCCCCGGCCAGGGTTCACTAATGAAAAACTGTTTTTT
CDR3aa: CASSPRPGFTNEKLFF

abundance: NA
d_gene: NA
j_gene: TRBJ1-1
v_gene: TRBV19
CDR3nt: TGTGCCAGTAGTACCTCAAGGGGGGGCACTGAAGCTTTCTTT
CDR3aa: CASSTSRGGTEAFF

abundance: NA
d_gene: TRBD2
j_gene: TRBJ2-7
v_gene: TRBV5-1
CDR3nt: TGCGCCAGCAGCTTGACTAGCGCTTACTACGAGCAGTACTTC
CDR3aa: CASSLTSAYYEQYF

abundance: once
d_gene: TRBD2
j_gene: TRBJ2-2
v_gene: TRBV3-1/TRBV3-2
CDR3nt: TGTGCCAGCAGTCCGACTAGCGGGACCCCCGCCGGGGAGCTGTTTTTT
CDR3aa: CASSPTSGTPAGELFF

abundance: NA
d_gene: NA
j_gene: TRBJ2-5
v_gene: TRBV30
CDR3nt: TGTGCCTGGAGTGTGAGACTACCCCCGGAGACCCAGTACTTC
CDR3aa: CAWSVRLPPETQYF

abundance: NA
d_gene: TRBD1
j_gene: TRBJ2-3
v_gene: TRBV4-1
CDR3nt: TGCGCCAGCAGACCGACAGGGTCAACTCCAGATACGCAGTATTTT
CDR3aa: CASRPTGSTPDTQYF

abundance: once
d_gene: NA
j_gene: TRBJ2-2
v_gene: TRBV19
CDR3nt: TGTGCCAGTAGGCCCTCGGACACTAACACCGGGGAGCTGTTTTTT
CDR3aa: CASRPSDTNTGELFF

abundance: few
d_gene: TRBD1
j_gene: TRBJ2-7
v_gene: TRBV20-1
CDR3nt: TGCAGTGCTAGTTACAGGGGACGGAACGAGCAGTACTTC
CDR3aa: CSASYRGRNEQYF

abundance: NA
d_gene: NA
j_gene: TRBJ2-5
v_gene: TRBV19
CDR3nt: TGTGCCAGTAGTATGGCATTCCAAGAGACCCAGTACTTC
CDR3aa: CASSMAFQETQYF

abundance: NA
d_gene: NA
j_gene: TRBJ2-1
v_gene: TRBV27
CDR3nt: TGTGCCAGCAGTCTCCGGGACAAGAGCTCCTACAATGAGCAGTTCTTC
CDR3aa: CASSLRDKSSYNEQFF

abundance: NA
d_gene: NA
j_gene: TRBJ1-5
v_gene: TRBV27
CDR3nt: TGTGCCAGCAGAAGCGGGAATCAGCCCCAGCATTTT
CDR3aa: CASRSGNQPQHF

abundance: NA
d_gene: TRBD2
j_gene: TRBJ2-3
v_gene: TRBV14
CDR3nt: TGTGCCAGCAGCCCCTTAGCGGGCCCGTCTTCCACAGATACGCAGTATTTT
CDR3aa: CASSPLAGPSSTDTQYF

abundance: NA
d_gene: NA
j_gene: TRBJ1-2
v_gene: TRBV6-6
CDR3nt: TGTGCCAGCAGGGTCGGGGACAATGGCTACACCTTC
CDR3aa: CASRVGDNGYTF

abundance: NA
d_gene: TRBD1
j_gene: TRBJ1-5
v_gene: TRBV10-3
CDR3nt: TGTGCCATCAGTGTAGGGACAGGGGATAATCAGCCCCAGCATTTT
CDR3aa: CAISVGTGDNQPQHF